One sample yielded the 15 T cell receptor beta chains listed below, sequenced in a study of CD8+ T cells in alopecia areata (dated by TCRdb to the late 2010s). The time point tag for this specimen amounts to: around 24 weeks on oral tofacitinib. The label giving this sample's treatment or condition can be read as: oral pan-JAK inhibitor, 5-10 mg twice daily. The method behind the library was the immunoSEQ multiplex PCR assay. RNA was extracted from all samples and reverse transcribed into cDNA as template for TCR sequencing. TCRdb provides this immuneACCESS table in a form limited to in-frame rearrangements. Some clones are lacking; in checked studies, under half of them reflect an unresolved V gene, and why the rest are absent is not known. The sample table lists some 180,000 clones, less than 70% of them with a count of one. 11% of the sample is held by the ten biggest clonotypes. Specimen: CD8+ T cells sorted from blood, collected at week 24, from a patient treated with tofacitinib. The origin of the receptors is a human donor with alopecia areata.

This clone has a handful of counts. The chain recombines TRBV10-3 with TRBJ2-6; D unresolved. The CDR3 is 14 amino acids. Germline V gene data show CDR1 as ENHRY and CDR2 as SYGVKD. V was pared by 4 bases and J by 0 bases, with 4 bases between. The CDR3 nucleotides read TGTGCCATCAGTGCGAGCTCTGGGGCCAACGTCCTGACTTTC. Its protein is CAISASSGANVLTF.

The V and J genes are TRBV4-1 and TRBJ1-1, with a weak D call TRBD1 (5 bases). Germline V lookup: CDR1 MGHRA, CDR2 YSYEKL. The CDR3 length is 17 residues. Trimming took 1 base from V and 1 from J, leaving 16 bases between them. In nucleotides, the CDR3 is TGCGCCAGCAGCCAAGTTTATGGCAGGGAGACGAACACTGAAGCTTTCTTT. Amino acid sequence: CASSQVYGRETNTEAFF.

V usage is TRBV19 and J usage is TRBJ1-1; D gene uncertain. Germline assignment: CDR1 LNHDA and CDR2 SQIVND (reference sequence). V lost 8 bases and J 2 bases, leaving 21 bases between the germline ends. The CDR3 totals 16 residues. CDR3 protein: CASDPSPGRLNTEAFF. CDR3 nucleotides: TGTGCCAGTGACCCTTCCCCGGGCCGACTAAACACTGAAGCTTTCTTT.

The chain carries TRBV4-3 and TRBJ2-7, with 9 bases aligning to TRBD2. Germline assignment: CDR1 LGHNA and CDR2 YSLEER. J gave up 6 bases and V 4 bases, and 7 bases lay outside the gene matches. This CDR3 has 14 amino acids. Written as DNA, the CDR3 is TGCGCCAGCAGCCGCGGGAGGGGAGCTGGCGAGCAGTACTTC. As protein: CASSRGRGAGEQYF.

DNA for the CDR3: TGTGCCAGCACCGGAGAGGATAACTATGGCTACACCTTC. As protein: CASTGEDNYGYTF. The chain joins TRBV2 to TRBJ1-2, with unresolved D. The CDR3 sequence is 13 residues long. CDR1 SNHLY and CDR2 FYNNEI come from the germline V gene. V lost 7 bases, J lost 1 base, and 10 bases lay in between.

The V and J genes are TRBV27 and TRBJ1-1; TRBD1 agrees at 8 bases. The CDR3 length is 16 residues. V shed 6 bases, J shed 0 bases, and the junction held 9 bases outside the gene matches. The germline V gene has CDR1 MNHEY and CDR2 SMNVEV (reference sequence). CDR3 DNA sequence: TGTGCCAGCAGCCACTCAGGGGGCGAACTGAACACTGAAGCTTTCTTT. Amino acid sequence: CASSHSGGELNTEAFF.

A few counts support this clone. In nucleotides, the CDR3 is TGTGCCAGTAGTATCAAGCGGGGACCCTACAATGAGCAGTTCTTC. Translating gives CASSIKRGPYNEQFF. The chain is built from TRBV19 and TRBJ2-1, with 7 bases identical to TRBD2. The germline V gene has CDR1 LNHDA and CDR2 SQIVND (reference sequence). CDR3 length: 15 residues. Trimming at V came to 3 bases and at J to 2 bases, leaving 4 bases not matched to a gene.

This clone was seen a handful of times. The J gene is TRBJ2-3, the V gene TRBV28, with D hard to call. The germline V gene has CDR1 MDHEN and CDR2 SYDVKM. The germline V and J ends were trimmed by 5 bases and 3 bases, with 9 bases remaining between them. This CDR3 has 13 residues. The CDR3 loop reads CASSPVRTDTQYF. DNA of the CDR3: TGTGCCAGCAGTCCTGTAAGGACAGATACGCAGTATTTT.

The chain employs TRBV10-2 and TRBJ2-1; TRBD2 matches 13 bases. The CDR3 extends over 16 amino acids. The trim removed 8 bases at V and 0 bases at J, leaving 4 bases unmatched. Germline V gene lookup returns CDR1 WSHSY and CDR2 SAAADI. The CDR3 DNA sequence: TGCGCCAGCGGACTAGCGGGGGCGAGCTCCTACAATGAGCAGTTCTTC. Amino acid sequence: CASGLAGASSYNEQFF.

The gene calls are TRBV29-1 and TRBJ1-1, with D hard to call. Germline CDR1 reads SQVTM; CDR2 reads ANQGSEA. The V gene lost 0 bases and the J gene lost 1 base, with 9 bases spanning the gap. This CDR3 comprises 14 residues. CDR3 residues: CSVEEVGSNTEAFF. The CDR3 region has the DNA TGCAGCGTTGAAGAAGTAGGCTCGAACACTGAAGCTTTCTTT.

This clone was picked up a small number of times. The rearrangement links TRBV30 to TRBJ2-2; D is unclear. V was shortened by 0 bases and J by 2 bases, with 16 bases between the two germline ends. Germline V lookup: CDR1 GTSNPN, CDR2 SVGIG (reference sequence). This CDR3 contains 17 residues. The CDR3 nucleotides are TGTGCCTGGAGTGTATTTCCCCTCCCGGGTAACACCGGGGAGCTGTTTTTT. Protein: CAWSVFPLPGNTGELFF. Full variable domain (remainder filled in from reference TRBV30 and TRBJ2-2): SQTIHQWPATLVQPVGSPLSLECTVEGTSNPNLYWYRQAAGRGLQLLFYSVGIGQISSEVPQNLSASRPQDRQFILSSKKLLLSDSGFYLCAWSVFPLPGNTGELFFGEGSRLTVL.

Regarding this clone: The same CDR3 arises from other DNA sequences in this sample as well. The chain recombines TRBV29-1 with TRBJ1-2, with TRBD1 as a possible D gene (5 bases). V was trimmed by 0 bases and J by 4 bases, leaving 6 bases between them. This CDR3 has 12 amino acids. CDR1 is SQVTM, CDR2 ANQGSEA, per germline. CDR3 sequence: CSVEDRAYGYTF. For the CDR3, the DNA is TGCAGCGTTGAAGACAGGGCCTATGGCTACACCTTC.

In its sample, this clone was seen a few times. The CDR3: CASSIYRTDTQYF. CDR3 bases: TGTGCCAGTAGTATTTATCGCACAGATACGCAGTATTTT. The V call is TRBV19, the J call TRBJ2-3; no reliable D call. Trimming cost V 3 bases and J 1 base, with 5 bases left between them. Germline V gene data show CDR1 as LNHDA and CDR2 as SQIVND (reference sequence). This CDR3 is 13 amino acids long.

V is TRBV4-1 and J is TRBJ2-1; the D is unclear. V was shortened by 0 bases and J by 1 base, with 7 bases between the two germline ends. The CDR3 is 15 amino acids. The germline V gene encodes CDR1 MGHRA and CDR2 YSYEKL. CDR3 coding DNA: TGCGCCAGCAGCCAAGATCGTGGGTCCTACAATGAGCAGTTCTTC. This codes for CASSQDRGSYNEQFF.

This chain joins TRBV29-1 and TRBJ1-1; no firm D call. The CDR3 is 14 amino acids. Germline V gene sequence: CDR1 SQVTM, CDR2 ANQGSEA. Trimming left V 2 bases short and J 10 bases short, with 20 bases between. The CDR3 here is CSVELSGELQRAFF. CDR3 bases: TGCAGCGTTGAACTTTCGGGAGAGCTTCAACGAGCTTTCTTT.